This T cell receptor (beta chain) was identified in a study of human T cells and chemical hapten exposure. Study context: In the approximately 24-week study, patients were dosed weekly with diphenylcyclopropenone on the scalp throughout.

The sample's time point: patch test 2, 6 weeks after DPC sensitization. Treatment given: therapeutic diphenylcyclopropenone sensitization with weekly scalp DPC. People who gave samples had alopecia, were 18 to 70 years old, and were suitable for DPC. This CDR3 contains 16 residues. The germline V gene has CDR1 SGHDN and CDR2 FVKESK. Trimming removed 4 bases at V and 4 bases at J, with 16 bases between. This clonotype showed up many times. Its matching antigen is unknown. General study points: Alopecia affecting every donor means their immune response may not match healthy people's.

Original processing methods: A typical sample had around 96,000 TCRs, with about 20,000 to 690,600 overall. TCRdb fed the RACE reads into MiXCR, producing one record per CDR3 protein. The authors' filters were not applied to this entry. This table has approximately 25,000 distinct CDR3 sequences, roughly a tenth appearing once. The specimen comprised whole blood, sampled in connection with sensitization to the hapten diphenylcyclopropenone (DPC). This TCR was sampled from a man aged 25 to 40 with alopecia areata. Some clones in this sample may be carry-over from other donors' samples. The V call is TRBV14, the J call TRBJ1-4, with D tentatively TRBD1 (5 bases). CDR3 in DNA: TGTGCCAGCAGCCCCCTCGACAGTTCAGATAATGAAAAACTGTTTTTT. Translating gives CASSPLDSSDNEKLFF.